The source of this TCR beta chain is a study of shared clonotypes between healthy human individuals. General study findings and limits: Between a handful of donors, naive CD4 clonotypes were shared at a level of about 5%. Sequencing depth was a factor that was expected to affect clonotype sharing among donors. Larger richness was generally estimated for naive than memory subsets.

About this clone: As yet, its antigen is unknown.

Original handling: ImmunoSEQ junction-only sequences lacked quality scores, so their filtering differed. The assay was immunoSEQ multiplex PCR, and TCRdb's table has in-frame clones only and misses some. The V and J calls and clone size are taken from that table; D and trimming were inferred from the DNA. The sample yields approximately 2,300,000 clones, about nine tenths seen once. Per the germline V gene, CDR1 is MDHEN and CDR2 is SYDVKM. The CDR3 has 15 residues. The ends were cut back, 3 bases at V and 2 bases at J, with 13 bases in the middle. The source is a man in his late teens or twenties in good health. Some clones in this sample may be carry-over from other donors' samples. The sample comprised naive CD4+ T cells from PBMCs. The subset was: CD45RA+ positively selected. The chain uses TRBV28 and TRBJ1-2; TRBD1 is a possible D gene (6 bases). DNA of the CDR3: TGTGCCAGCAGTTTGAACAGGGAGGTGAACTATGGCTACACCTTC. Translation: CASSLNREVNYGYTF.